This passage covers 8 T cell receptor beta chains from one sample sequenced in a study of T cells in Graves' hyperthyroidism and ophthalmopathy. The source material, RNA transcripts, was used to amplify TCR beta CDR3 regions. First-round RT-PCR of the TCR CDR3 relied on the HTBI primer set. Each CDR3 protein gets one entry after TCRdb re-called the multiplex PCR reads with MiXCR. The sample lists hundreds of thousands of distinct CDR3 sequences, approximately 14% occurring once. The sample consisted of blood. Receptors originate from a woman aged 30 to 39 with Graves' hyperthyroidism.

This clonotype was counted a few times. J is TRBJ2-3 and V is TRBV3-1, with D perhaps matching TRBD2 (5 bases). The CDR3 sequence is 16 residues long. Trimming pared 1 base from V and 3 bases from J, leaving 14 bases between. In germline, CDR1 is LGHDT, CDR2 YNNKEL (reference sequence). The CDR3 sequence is CASSQGPLVATDTQYF. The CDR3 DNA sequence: TGTGCCAGCAGCCAAGGCCCACTAGTTGCGACAGATACGCAGTATTTT.

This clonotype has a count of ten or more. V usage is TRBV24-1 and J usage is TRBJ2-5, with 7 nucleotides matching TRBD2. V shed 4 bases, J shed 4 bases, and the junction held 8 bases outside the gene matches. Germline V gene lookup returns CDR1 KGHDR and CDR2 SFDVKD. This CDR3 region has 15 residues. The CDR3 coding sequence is TGTGCCACCAGTGACGCGGGGGAGGGCCGAGAGACCCAGTACTTC. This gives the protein CATSDAGEGRETQYF.

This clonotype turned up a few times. The CDR3 loop reads CAISESYDYEQYF. The CDR3 nucleotides are TGTGCCATCAGTGAGTCGTACGACTACGAGCAGTACTTC. The rearrangement links TRBV10-3 to TRBJ2-7; unclear D gene. CDR1 is ENHRY, CDR2 SYGVKD, per germline. The germline V and J ends were trimmed by 0 bases and 3 bases, with 6 bases remaining between them. The CDR3 loop spans 13 amino acids.

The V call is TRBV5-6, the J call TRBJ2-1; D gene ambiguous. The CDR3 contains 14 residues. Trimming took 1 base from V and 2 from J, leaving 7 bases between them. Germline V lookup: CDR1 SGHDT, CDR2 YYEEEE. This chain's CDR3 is CASSLYGTYNEQFF. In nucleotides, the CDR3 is TGTGCCAGCAGCTTGTACGGCACCTACAATGAGCAGTTCTTC.

The DNA of the CDR3 is TGCAGCGTTACAAGCGGGACCGGGGATACGCAGTATTTT. Its protein product is CSVTSGTGDTQYF. This chain connects TRBV29-1 to TRBJ2-3, with 7 nucleotides matching TRBD2. Germline CDR1 SQVTM, CDR2 ANQGSEA. The CDR3 has 13 amino acids. J was trimmed by 6 bases and V by 5 bases; bases with no gene match: 8.

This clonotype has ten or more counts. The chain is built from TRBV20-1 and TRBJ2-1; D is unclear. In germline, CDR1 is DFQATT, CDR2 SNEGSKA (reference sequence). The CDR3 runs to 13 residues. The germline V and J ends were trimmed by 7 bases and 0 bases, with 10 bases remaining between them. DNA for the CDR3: TGCAGTGTAGCACCGAGCTCCTACAATGAGCAGTTCTTC. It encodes CSVAPSSYNEQFF.

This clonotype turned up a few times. DNA for the CDR3: TGTGCCAGCAGTTACTTGAAAGAGTCGTACACAGATACGCAGTATTTT. Translated, it gives CASSYLKESYTDTQYF. The chain couples TRBV6-5 to TRBJ2-3; D remains unclear. The V and J ends lost 1 base and 2 bases respectively, with 13 bases between them. The CDR3 consists of 16 residues. In germline, CDR1 is MNHEY, CDR2 SVGAGI.

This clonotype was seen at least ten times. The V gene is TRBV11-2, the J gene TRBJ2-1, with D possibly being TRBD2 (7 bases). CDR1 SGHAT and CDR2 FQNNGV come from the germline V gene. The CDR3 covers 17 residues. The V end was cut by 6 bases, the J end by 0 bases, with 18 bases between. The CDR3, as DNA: TGTGCCAGCAGTTCCGCCGGGGGGCCTAGCTCCTACAATGAGCAGTTCTTC. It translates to CASSSAGGPSSYNEQFF.